Listed below are T cell receptor beta chains from one sample, sequenced in a study of CD8+ T cells in alopecia areata. TCRdb keeps only in-frame clones here, not all; method: immunoSEQ multiplex PCR. The sample has more than 90,000 clones, approximately 59% seen once. Here the sequenced sample was CD8+ T cells sorted from blood, taken at week 4, from a patient treated with tofacitinib. These receptors were obtained from a human donor with alopecia areata. CDR3s include the opening cysteine and the closing phenylalanine or tryptophan. D genes are given only for firm matches. Clone size, where shown, is once, few, many, or a class for clones that have expanded.

D	V	size	J	CDR3	DNA
TRBD1	TRBV29-1	-	TRBJ2-1	CSATLGDRPGNEQFF	TGCAGCGCTACCCTGGGGGACAGACCGGGCAATGAGCAGTTCTTC
TRBD1	TRBV30	-	TRBJ1-5	CAWSDGQGHQPQHF	TGTGCCTGGAGTGACGGACAGGGCCACCAGCCCCAGCATTTT
TRBD1	TRBV4-3	-	TRBJ2-7	CASSLGAGQGIYEQYF	TGCGCCAGCAGCCTGGGCGCGGGACAGGGTATCTACGAGCAGTACTTC
-	TRBV7-6	-	TRBJ2-3	CASSFPAGASTDTQYF	TGTGCCAGCAGCTTCCCGGCGGGCGCTAGCACAGATACGCAGTATTTT
TRBD2	TRBV30	-	TRBJ2-1	CAWSETSGGNEQFF	TGTGCCTGGAGTGAGACTAGCGGAGGGAATGAGCAGTTCTTC
-	TRBV29-1	-	TRBJ2-5	CSVDEQGLETQYF	TGCAGCGTGGATGAACAGGGTTTGGAGACCCAGTACTTC
-	TRBV19	-	TRBJ2-2	CASSITGTNTGELFF	TGTGCCAGTAGTATAACCGGTACGAACACCGGGGAGCTGTTTTTT
-	TRBV4-3	-	TRBJ2-5	CASSRDEETQYF	TGCGCCAGCAGCCGCGACGAGGAGACCCAGTACTTC
-	TRBV11-1	-	TRBJ1-1	CASSTAESGGTEAFF	TGTGCCAGCAGCACCGCTGAGTCCGGAGGCACTGAAGCTTTCTTT
TRBD1	TRBV19	-	TRBJ1-5	CASKYSTGGYQPQHF	TGTGCCAGTAAATACTCGACAGGGGGATATCAGCCCCAGCATTTT
-	TRBV6-6	few	TRBJ2-5	CASSFDKSETQYF	TGTGCCAGCAGTTTCGACAAGTCAGAGACCCAGTACTTC
TRBD1	TRBV13	few	TRBJ2-7	CASSGQGANYEQYF	TGTGCCAGCAGCGGCCAGGGGGCTAATTACGAGCAGTACTTC
-	TRBV30	-	TRBJ1-6	CAWCDSSYNSPLHF	TGTGCCTGGTGCGACAGCTCCTATAATTCACCCCTCCACTTT
TRBD1	TRBV29-1	-	TRBJ2-4	CSVEGQGAIQYF	TGCAGCGTCGAGGGACAGGGGGCCATTCAGTACTTC